The 13 T cell receptor beta chains reported below all come from one sample, sequenced in a study of T cell responses to AZD1222 COVID-19 vaccine. Repertoires were generated with immunoSEQ multiplex PCR, while TCRdb's copy carries only in-frame clones and drops some. The sample yields about 76,000 clones, about nine tenths seen once. Sequencing used peripheral blood, obtained on day 0 of AZD1222 vaccination. The receptors here all came from an adult in good health.

The CDR3 DNA reads TGTGCCAGCAGCGCGGACTCTGAGACCCAGTACTTC. Its translation: CASSADSETQYF. V usage is TRBV7-9 and J usage is TRBJ2-5; D might be TRBD2 (5 bases). With 5 bases removed from V and 5 bases from J, the gap between germline ends came to 9 bases. This CDR3 comprises 12 residues. Germline CDR1 SEHNR, CDR2 FQNEAQ (reference sequence).

The chain is built from TRBV7-8 and TRBJ2-5, with D hard to call. The CDR3 covers 15 residues. Germline loops: CDR1 SGHVS, CDR2 FQNEAQ. The V end lost 0 bases, the J end lost 2 bases, and 10 bases lay between the germline ends. CDR3 in amino acids: CASSLALPGQETQYF. The CDR3 coding sequence is TGTGCCAGCAGCTTAGCGCTACCAGGTCAAGAGACCCAGTACTTC.

The chain has TRBV27 and TRBJ1-6, with D uncertain. The CDR3 has 15 amino acids. Germline CDR1 and CDR2: MNHEY and SMNVEV (reference sequence). This CDR3 is CAARPGQSDNSPLHF. The CDR3 DNA follows: TGTGCTGCTCGACCCGGGCAGTCCGATAATTCACCCCTCCACTTT.

V is TRBV12-3 or TRBV12-4 and J is TRBJ2-1; 7 bases map to TRBD2. V lost 0 bases, J lost 9 bases, and 2 bases stayed unmatched. The CDR3 length is 13 residues. CDR3: CASSLARGFEQFF. In DNA form, the CDR3 reads TGTGCCAGCAGTTTAGCGCGGGGGTTTGAGCAGTTCTTC.

As DNA, the CDR3 is TGTGCCAGCAGTGAAGCGCCCTTCGGGGGCTACGAGCAGTACTTC. Amino acids: CASSEAPFGGYEQYF. This sequence joins TRBV6-1 and TRBJ2-7; the D gene is possibly TRBD2 (6 bases). This CDR3 is 15 amino acids long. Germline V gives CDR1 MNHNS, CDR2 SASEGT. The V end was cut by 0 bases, the J end by 3 bases, with 12 bases between.

The chain combines TRBV2 with TRBJ2-7; 7 nucleotides match TRBD1. The CDR3 runs 13 residues. Germline CDR1 SNHLY, CDR2 FYNNEI. V was pared by 6 bases and J by 2 bases, with 4 bases of the junction left unmatched. CDR3 amino acids: CASRSGTAYEQYF. The CDR3 bases are TGTGCCAGCAGATCCGGGACAGCCTACGAGCAGTACTTC.

The chain employs TRBV7-8 and TRBJ1-2, with D tentatively TRBD1 (5 bases). With 3 bases removed from V and 2 bases from J, the gap between germline ends came to 13 bases. The germline V gene has CDR1 SGHVS and CDR2 FQNEAQ. CDR3 length: 15 residues. This CDR3 is CASSFLGRENYGYTF. CDR3 DNA: TGTGCCAGCAGCTTTCTGGGGCGGGAAAACTATGGCTACACCTTC.

In this sample, this clone turned up a few times. The rearrangement links TRBV27 to TRBJ1-2, with D hard to call. Germline CDR1 MNHEY, CDR2 SMNVEV (reference sequence). The V end lost 8 bases, the J end lost 6 bases, and 10 bases lay between the germline ends. This CDR3 spans 11 amino acids. In nucleotides, the CDR3 is TGTGCCAGCGCGACTGACCATGGCTACACCTTC. It yields the protein CASATDHGYTF.

The chain has TRBV6-5 and TRBJ2-1; maybe TRBD2 (6 bases). Looked up from germline, CDR1 is MNHEY and CDR2 is SVGAGI. V was shortened by 6 bases and J by 5 bases, with 14 bases between the two germline ends. The CDR3 consists of 14 residues. The chain's CDR3 is CASRRGGVHNEQFF. The CDR3 nucleotides read TGTGCCAGCAGGAGGGGCGGGGTTCACAATGAGCAGTTCTTC.

This clone was seen more than once but under ten times. J is TRBJ1-5 and V is TRBV10-3; D remains ambiguous. Germline V lookup: CDR1 ENHRY, CDR2 SYGVKD. Deletions cut 2 bases from V and 3 bases from J, with 11 bases between. This CDR3 contains 15 residues. The CDR3 DNA reads as TGTGCCATCAGTGAGATGGTAGGGTCCAATCAGCCCCAGCATTTT. Translation: CAISEMVGSNQPQHF.

The V call is TRBV27, the J call TRBJ1-4; weak D call: TRBD1 (5 bases). The CDR3 totals 13 residues. V was shortened by 6 bases and J by 3 bases, with 8 bases between the two germline ends. Looked up from germline, CDR1 is MNHEY and CDR2 is SMNVEV (reference sequence). Written as DNA, the CDR3 is TGTGCCAGCAGGTCAGGGCCTAATGAAAAACTGTTTTTT. The encoded protein is CASRSGPNEKLFF.

The chain combines TRBV7-9 with TRBJ2-7, with D possibly TRBD1 on 5 matching bases. The CDR3 consists of 13 residues. V shed 3 bases and J shed 5 bases, with 11 bases lying between them. CDR1 and CDR2 from the germline V gene are SEHNR and FQNEAQ (reference sequence). The CDR3 DNA reads as TGTGCCAGCAGCTTGGTTCCCAGGGACGAGCAGTACTTC. It specifies CASSLVPRDEQYF. The whole variable domain, filled in from reference TRBV7-9 and TRBJ2-7, reads DTGVSQNPRHKITKRGQNVTFRCDPISEHNRLYWYRQTLGQGPEFLTYFQNEAQLEKSRLLSDRFSAERPKGSFSTLEIQRTEQGDSAMYLCASSLVPRDEQYFGPGTRLTVT.

In its sample, this clone was seen once. The genes are TRBV7-9 and TRBJ2-7; D is uncertain. Between the trimmed V and J ends, which lost 1 base and 1 base, there was a span of 14 bases. Looked up from germline, CDR1 is SEHNR and CDR2 is FQNEAQ (reference sequence). CDR3 length: 16 amino acids. CDR3 sequence: CASSLDKSSASYEQYF. For the CDR3, the DNA is TGTGCCAGCAGCTTAGATAAAAGTAGTGCGTCCTACGAGCAGTACTTC.